Listed here is a single TCR beta chain. The protocol was immunoSEQ multiplex PCR, while the TCRdb copy is restricted to in-frame clones and leaves out a portion. The repertoire includes a few hundred thousand clones, approximately 80% of them detected once, and more than 9% sits in the top ten. The record originates from a study of blood T cell repertoires in COVID-19. The V gene lost 10 bases and the J gene lost 3 bases, with 15 bases spanning the gap. There are 13 residues in the CDR3. Per germline, CDR1 ENHRY and CDR2 SYGVKD. This sequence joins TRBV10-3 and TRBJ1-1; the D is unclear. This TCR was recovered from a woman of 80 years or more with acute or convalescent COVID-19. The sequenced sample consisted of peripheral blood. Here the CDR3 reads CATQRELDTEAFF. CDR3 bases: TGTGCCACCCAACGGGAGTTGGACACTGAAGCTTTCTTT.